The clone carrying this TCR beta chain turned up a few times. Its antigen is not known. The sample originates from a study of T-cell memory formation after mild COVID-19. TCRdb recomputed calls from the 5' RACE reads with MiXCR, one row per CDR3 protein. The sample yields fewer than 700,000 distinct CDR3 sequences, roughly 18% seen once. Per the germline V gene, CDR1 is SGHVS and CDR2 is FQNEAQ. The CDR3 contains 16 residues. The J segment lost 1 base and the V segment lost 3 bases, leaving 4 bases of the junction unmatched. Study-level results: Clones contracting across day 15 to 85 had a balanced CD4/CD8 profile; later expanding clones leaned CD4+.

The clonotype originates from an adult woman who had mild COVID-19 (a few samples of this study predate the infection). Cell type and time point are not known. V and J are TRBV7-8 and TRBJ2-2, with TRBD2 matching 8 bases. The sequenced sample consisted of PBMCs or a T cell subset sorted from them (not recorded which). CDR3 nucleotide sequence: TGTGCCAGCAGCTTCGGCGGGGGGCGGAACACCGGGGAGCTGTTTTTT. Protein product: CASSFGGGRNTGELFF. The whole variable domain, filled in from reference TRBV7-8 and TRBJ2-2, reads GAGVSQSPRYKVAKRGQDVALRCDPISGHVSLFWYQQALGQGPEFLTYFQNEAQLDKSGLPSDRFFAERPEGSVSTLKIQRTQQEDSAVYLCASSFGGGRNTGELFFGEGSRLTVL.